This T cell receptor (beta chain) was profiled in a study of blood T cell repertoires in COVID-19. Study summary: The origin of the acute and convalescent COVID-19 samples was the United States, Italy and Spain. T cells, B-cell-depleted T cells, or PBMCs provided the cDNA or gDNA that served as material.

This CDR3 region has 15 residues. Germline V gene sequence: CDR1 SNHLY, CDR2 FYNNEI. Followed over time, Seattle patients had been enrolled while infection was active. How the authors handled the data: Amplification from reference gene primers served as the basis for estimated nucleated cell counts. Generated by immunoSEQ multiplex PCR, the TCRdb table keeps only in-frame clones and is missing some. V and J calls and clone size follow that table, whereas D and trimming were derived from the DNA. The table records over 70,000 clones, more than 75% of them present only once. As for this clone: Compared with germline, one end of the junction differs, possibly owing to a read error.

The TCR sequence derives from a man in his sixties with COVID-19, enrolled during active disease. The chain couples TRBV2 to TRBJ1-6, with 7 bases lining up with TRBD1. The sequencing input was peripheral blood. CDR3 sequence (DNA): TGTGCCAGCAGCCGACAGGGCTCCCATAATTCACCCCTCCACTTT. It yields the protein CASSRQGSHNSPLHF. Filled out from reference TRBV2 and TRBJ1-6, the complete variable domain reads EPEVTQTPSHQVTQMGQEVILRCVPISNHLYFYWYRQILGQKVEFLVSFYNNEISEKSEIFDDQFSVERPDGSNFTLKIRSTKLEDSAMYFCASSRQGSHNSPLHFGNGTRLTVT.